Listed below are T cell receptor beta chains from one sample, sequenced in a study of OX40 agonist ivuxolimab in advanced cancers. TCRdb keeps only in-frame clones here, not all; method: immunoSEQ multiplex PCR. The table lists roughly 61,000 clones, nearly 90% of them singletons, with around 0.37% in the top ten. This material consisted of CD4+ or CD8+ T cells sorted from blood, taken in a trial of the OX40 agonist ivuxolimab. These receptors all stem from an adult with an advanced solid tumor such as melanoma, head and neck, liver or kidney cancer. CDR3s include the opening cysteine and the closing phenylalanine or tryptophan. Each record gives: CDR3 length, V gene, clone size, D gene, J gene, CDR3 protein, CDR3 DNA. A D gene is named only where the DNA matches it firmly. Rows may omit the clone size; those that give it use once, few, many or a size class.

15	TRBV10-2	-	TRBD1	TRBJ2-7	CASTPSRDRGYEQYF	TGCGCCAGCACCCCATCGAGGGACAGGGGCTACGAGCAGTACTTC
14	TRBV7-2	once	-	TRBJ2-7	CASSQPPGRYEQYF	TGTGCCAGCAGCCAACCGCCGGGTCGCTACGAGCAGTACTTC
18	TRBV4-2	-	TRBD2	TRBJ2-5	CASSLSGTSGGQQETQYF	TGTGCCAGCAGCCTCTCCGGGACTAGCGGGGGGCAGCAAGAGACCCAGTACTTC
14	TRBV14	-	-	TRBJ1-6	CASSQAGLNSPLHF	TGTGCCAGCAGCCAGGCCGGCCTGAATTCACCCCTCCACTTT
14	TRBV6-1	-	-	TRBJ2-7	CASSGGWDGSEQYF	TGTGCCAGCAGTGGCGGCTGGGACGGATCCGAGCAGTACTTC
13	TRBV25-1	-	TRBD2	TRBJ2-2	CATRGDNTGELFF	TGTGCCACGCGGGGGGACAACACCGGGGAGCTGTTTTTT
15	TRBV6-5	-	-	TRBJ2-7	CASSSQGGGPYEQYF	TGTGCCAGCAGTTCCCAGGGAGGTGGGCCCTACGAGCAGTACTTC
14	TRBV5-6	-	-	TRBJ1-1	CASSLGGLNTEAFF	TGTGCCAGCAGCTTGGGGGGATTGAACACTGAAGCTTTCTTT
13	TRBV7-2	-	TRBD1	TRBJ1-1	CASSSTGYTEAFF	TGTGCCAGCAGCTCGACAGGGTACACTGAAGCTTTCTTT
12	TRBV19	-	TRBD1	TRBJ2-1	CARPGQGHEQFF	TGTGCCAGACCGGGACAGGGGCATGAGCAGTTCTTC
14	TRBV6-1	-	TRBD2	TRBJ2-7	CASNRLAGGEWQYF	TGTGCCAGCAATCGACTAGCGGGGGGGGAGTGGCAGTACTTC
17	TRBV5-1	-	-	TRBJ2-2	CASSLALRTENTGELFF	TGCGCCAGCAGCTTGGCTTTACGGACGGAAAACACCGGGGAGCTGTTTTTT
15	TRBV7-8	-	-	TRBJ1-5	CASSLLQAYNQPQHF	TGTGCCAGCAGCTTATTACAGGCGTACAATCAGCCCCAGCATTTT
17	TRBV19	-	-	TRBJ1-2	CASSLRTTRYSNYGYTF	TGTGCCAGTAGTCTTAGAACGACCCGATACTCTAACTATGGCTACACCTTC
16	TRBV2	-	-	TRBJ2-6	CASSPDAGDGANVLTF	TGTGCCAGCAGTCCCGACGCAGGGGATGGGGCCAACGTCCTGACTTTC
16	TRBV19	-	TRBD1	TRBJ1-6	CASSSTGTGPDSPLHF	TGTGCCAGTAGCTCCACCGGGACAGGGCCGGATTCACCCCTCCACTTT
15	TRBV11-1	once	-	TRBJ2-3	CASSIQWGVESTQYF	TGTGCCAGCAGCATCCAGTGGGGGGTCGAGAGTACGCAGTATTTT
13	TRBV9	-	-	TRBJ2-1	CASSPDRFNEQFF	TGTGCCAGCAGCCCCGATCGGTTCAATGAGCAGTTCTTC
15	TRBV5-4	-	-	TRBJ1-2	CASSLMTRRSYGYTF	TGTGCCAGCAGCTTGATGACCAGACGCAGCTATGGCTACACCTTC
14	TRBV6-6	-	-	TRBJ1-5	CASTLTDSNQPQHF	TGTGCCAGCACCCTGACGGATAGCAATCAGCCCCAGCATTTT
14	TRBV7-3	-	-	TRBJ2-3	CASSSLYWPDTQYF	TGTGCCAGCAGCTCACTTTACTGGCCAGATACGCAGTATTTT
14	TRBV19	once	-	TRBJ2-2	CASSTTPRDGELFF	TGTGCCAGTAGTACCACCCCTAGGGACGGGGAGCTGTTTTTT
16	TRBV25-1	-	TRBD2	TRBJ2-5	CASSDSGGAKYETQYF	TGTGCCAGCAGTGATAGCGGGGGGGCCAAGTACGAGACCCAGTACTTC
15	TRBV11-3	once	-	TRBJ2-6	CASSRTDSGANVLTF	TGTGCCAGCAGCCGCACAGACTCTGGGGCCAACGTCCTGACTTTC
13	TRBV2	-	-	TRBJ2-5	CASRRDIQETQYF	TGTGCCAGCAGAAGGGACATCCAAGAGACCCAGTACTTC
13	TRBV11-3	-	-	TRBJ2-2	CASSLDLNGELFF	TGTGCCAGCAGCTTAGATTTGAACGGGGAGCTGTTTTTT
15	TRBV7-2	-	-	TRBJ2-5	CASSSQGNRQETQYF	TGTGCCAGCAGCTCACAGGGCAACCGCCAAGAGACCCAGTACTTC
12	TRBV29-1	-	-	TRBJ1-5	CSVMNSNQPQHF	TGCAGCGTTATGAATAGCAATCAGCCCCAGCATTTT
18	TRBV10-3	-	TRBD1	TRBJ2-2	CAISEYPPGQGSTGELFF	TGTGCCATCAGTGAGTACCCGCCAGGACAGGGGAGCACCGGGGAGCTGTTTTTT
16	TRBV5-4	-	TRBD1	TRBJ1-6	CASSPTGNSYNSPLHF	TGTGCCAGCAGCCCGACAGGGAACTCCTATAATTCACCCCTCCACTTT
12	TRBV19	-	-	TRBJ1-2	CASQRGFYGYTF	TGTGCCAGTCAGAGGGGGTTCTATGGCTACACCTTC
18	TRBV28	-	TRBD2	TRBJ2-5	CASSSPTLSGGAQETQYF	TGTGCCAGCAGTTCCCCAACCCTCTCGGGGGGGGCCCAAGAGACCCAGTACTTC
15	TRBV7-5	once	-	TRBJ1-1	CARSFTGGRNTEAFF	TGTGCCAGAAGCTTTACAGGGGGCAGGAACACTGAAGCTTTCTTT
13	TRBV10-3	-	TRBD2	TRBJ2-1	CAISSPGGNEQFF	TGTGCCATCAGTTCCCCCGGGGGGAATGAGCAGTTCTTC
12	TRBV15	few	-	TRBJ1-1	CATSRDLVGAFF	TGTGCCACCAGCAGAGACTTGGTCGGAGCTTTCTTT
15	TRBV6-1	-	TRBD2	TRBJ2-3	CASSPGLAGVDTQYF	TGTGCCAGCAGCCCGGGACTAGCGGGTGTCGATACGCAGTATTTT
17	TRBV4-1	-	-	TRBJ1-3	CASSQENRPRAGNTIYF	TGCGCCAGCAGCCAAGAAAACAGACCCCGGGCTGGAAACACCATATATTTT
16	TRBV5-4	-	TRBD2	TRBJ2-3	CASSLVVGGNTDTQYF	TGTGCCAGCAGCTTGGTTGTGGGGGGGAACACAGATACGCAGTATTTT
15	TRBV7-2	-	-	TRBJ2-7	CASSLTPGWGDEQYF	TGTGCCAGCAGCTTAACCCCAGGGTGGGGGGACGAGCAGTACTTC
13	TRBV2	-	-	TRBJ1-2	CASKGEVNYGYTF	TGTGCCAGCAAGGGAGAAGTTAACTATGGCTACACCTTC
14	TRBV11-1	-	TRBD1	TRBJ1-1	CASSPDRGGTEAFF	TGTGCCAGCAGCCCGGACAGGGGGGGCACTGAAGCTTTCTTT
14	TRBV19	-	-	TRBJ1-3	CASIDGTASNTIYF	TGTGCCAGTATTGACGGGACGGCATCAAACACCATATATTTT